This TCR beta chain was recorded in a study of T cells after yellow fever vaccination. Whole-study findings and limits: Overall, a small share of clonotypes was seen in both CD4 and CD8 compartments.

Each CDR3 protein gets one entry after TCRdb re-called the 5' RACE reads with MiXCR. The top ten clones hold roughly 36% of a sample with roughly 170,000 distinct CDR3 sequences, 7% to 10% of them seen once. Turning to this clonotype: Its antigen is not identified.

Germline CDR1 and CDR2: SEHNR and FQNEAQ (reference sequence). V was shortened by 9 bases and J by 9 bases, with 15 bases between the two germline ends. This CDR3 region has 13 residues. The TCR sequence derives from a young man who received the YFV17D yellow fever vaccine. Sequencing was performed on CD8+ T cells sorted from PBMCs, taken 45 days after the yellow fever booster vaccination. The rearrangement uses TRBV7-9 and TRBJ1-6, with D unresolved. The CDR3 here is CARSIAPPSPLHF. CDR3 nucleotides: TGTGCCAGGAGCATCGCTCCCCCTTCACCCCTCCACTTT.